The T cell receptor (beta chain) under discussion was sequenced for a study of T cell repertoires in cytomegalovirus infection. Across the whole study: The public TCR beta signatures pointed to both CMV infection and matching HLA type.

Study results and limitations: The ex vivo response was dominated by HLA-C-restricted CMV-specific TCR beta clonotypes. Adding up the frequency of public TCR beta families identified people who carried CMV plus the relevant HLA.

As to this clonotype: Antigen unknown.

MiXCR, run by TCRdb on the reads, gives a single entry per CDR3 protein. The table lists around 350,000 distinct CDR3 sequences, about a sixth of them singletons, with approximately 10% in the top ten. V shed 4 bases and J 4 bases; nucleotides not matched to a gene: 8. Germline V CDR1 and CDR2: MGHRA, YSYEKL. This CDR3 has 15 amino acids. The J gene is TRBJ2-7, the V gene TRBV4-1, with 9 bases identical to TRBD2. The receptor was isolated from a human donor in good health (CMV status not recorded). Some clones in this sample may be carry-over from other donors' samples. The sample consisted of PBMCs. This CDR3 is CASSRQTSGPYEQYF. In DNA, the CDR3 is TGCGCCAGCAGCCGCCAGACTAGCGGACCTTACGAGCAGTACTTC.